The sequence of this T cell receptor (beta chain) was determined in a study of response to subunit inactivated influenza vaccine. The CDR3 is made up of 15 amino acids. CDR1 and CDR2 (germline): LGHNA, YNFKEQ. The V gene lost 4 bases and the J gene lost 5 bases, with 16 bases spanning the gap. Using its own MiXCR run on the RT-PCR reads, TCRdb lists one record per CDR3 protein. The sample includes a few hundred thousand distinct CDR3 sequences, more than 7% seen only once; the top ten take roughly 14%. This clonotype came up a few times. This sequence was found in a man aged 45-69 years who received an inactivated influenza vaccine. The source material was PBMCs from blood, sampled roughly 24 months after vaccination. The rearrangement uses TRBV4-2 and TRBJ2-3, with D perhaps TRBD1 (6 bases). The CDR3 nucleotides are TGTGCCAGCAGCCCGCAGGGGCAGGGGAAAGATACGCAGTATTTT. Translation: CASSPQGQGKDTQYF.